Here is one TCR beta chain with its context. This table comes from immunoSEQ multiplex PCR, and its TCRdb copy is limited to in-frame clones, with some not included. The data hold 9,500 or so clones, with roughly 80% observed a single time. Time point described: 2015-2016 season, 7 days after influenza vaccination. Cells are cTfh (non-naive CD4+CXCR5+PD-1+), split by ICOS and CD38 into double-positive or double-negative. Unmatched junction bases numbered 12, after V lost 4 bases and J lost 4 bases. The CDR3 contains 17 residues. In germline, CDR1 is LNHDA, CDR2 SQIVND (reference sequence). These data belong to a study of follicular helper T cells after annual influenza vaccination.

The sample was CXCR5+ CD38- circulating T follicular helper cells from blood, taken 7 days after influenza vaccination. Regarding subset: circulating Tfh, non-naive CD4+CXCR5+PD-1+ (ICOS+CD38+ or ICOS-CD38-). The clonotype was recovered from an adult who received the influenza vaccine. This sequence joins TRBV19 and TRBJ2-2; 7 bases agree with TRBD1. The CDR3, as DNA: TGTGCCAGTAGTAGCCCTTTTGGGACAGCATTCACCGGGGAGCTGTTTTTT. Translation: CASSSPFGTAFTGELFF.